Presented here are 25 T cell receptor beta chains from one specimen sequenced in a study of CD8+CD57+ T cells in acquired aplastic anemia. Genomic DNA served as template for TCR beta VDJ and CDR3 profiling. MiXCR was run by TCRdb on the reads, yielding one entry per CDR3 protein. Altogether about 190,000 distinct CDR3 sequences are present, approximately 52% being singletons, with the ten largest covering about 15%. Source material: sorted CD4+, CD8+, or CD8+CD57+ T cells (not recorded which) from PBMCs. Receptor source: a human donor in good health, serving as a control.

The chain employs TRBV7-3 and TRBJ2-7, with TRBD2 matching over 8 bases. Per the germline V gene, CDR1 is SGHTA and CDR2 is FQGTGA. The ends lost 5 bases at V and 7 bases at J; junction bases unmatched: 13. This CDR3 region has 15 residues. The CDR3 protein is CASSRGGGRYNEQYF. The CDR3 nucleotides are TGTGCCAGCAGCCGGGGGGGGGGGAGGTACAATGAGCAGTACTTC. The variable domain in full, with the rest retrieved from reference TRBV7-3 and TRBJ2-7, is GAGVSQTPSNKVTEKGKYVELRCDPISGHTALYWYRQSLGQGPEFLIYFQGTGAADDSGLPNDRFFAVRPEGSVSTLKIQRTERGDSAVYLCASSRGGGRYNEQYFGPGTRLTVT.

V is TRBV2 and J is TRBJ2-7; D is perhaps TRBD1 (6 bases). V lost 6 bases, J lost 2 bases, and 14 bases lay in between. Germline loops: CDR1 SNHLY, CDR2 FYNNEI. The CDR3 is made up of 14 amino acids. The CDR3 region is CASRYRDIAYEQYF. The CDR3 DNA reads TGTGCCAGCAGATATCGGGACATCGCCTACGAGCAGTACTTC. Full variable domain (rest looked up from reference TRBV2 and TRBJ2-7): EPEVTQTPSHQVTQMGQEVILRCVPISNHLYFYWYRQILGQKVEFLVSFYNNEISEKSEIFDDQFSVERPDGSNFTLKIRSTKLEDSAMYFCASRYRDIAYEQYFGPGTRLTVT.

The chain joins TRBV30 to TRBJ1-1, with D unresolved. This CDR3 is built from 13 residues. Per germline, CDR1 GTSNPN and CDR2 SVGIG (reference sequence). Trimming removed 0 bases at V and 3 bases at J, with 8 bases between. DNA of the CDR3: TGTGCCTGGAGTGTACGGGGATACACTGAAGCTTTCTTT. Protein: CAWSVRGYTEAFF.

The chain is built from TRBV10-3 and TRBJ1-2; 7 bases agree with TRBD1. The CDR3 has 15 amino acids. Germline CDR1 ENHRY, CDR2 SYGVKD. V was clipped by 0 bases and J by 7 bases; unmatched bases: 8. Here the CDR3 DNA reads TGTGCCATCAGTGAGTCGCACAGGGGTGTAGGTGGCTACACCTTC. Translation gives CAISESHRGVGGYTF.

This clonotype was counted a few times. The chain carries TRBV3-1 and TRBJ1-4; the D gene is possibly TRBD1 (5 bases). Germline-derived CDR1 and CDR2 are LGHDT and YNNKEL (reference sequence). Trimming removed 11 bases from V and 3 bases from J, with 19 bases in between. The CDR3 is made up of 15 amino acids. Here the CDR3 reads CAASPRWGANEKLFF. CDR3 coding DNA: TGTGCCGCGTCCCCTAGGTGGGGGGCTAATGAAAAACTGTTTTTT.

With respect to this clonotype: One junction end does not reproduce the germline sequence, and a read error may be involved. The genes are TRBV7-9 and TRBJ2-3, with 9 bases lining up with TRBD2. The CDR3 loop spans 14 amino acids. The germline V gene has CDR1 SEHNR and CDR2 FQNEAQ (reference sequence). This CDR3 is CSSSERGGTDTQYF. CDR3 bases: TGTTCCAGCAGCGAGCGGGGGGGCACAGATACGCAGTATTTT.

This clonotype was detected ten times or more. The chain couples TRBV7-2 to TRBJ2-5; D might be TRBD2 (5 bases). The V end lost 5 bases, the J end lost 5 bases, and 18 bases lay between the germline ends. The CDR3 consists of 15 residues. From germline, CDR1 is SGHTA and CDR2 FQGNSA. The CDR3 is CASSPGGLAGETQYF. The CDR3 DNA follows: TGTGCCAGCAGCCCGGGTGGGCTAGCCGGGGAGACCCAGTACTTC.

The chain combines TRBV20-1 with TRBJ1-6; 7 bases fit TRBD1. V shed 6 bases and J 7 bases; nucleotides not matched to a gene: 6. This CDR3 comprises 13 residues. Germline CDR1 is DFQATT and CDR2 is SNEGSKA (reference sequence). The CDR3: CSASRGLNSPLHF. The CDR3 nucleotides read TGCAGTGCCAGCAGGGGGTTAAATTCACCCCTCCACTTT.

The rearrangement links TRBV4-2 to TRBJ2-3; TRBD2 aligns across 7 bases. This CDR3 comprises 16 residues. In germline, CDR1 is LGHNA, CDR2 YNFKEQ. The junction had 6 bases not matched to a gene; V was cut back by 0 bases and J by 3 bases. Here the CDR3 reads CASSQDGGGGTDTQYF. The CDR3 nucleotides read TGTGCCAGCAGCCAAGATGGGGGGGGAGGGACAGATACGCAGTATTTT.

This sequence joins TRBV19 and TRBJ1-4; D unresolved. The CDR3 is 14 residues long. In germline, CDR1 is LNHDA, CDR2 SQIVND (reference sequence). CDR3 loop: CGVMRDATNEKLFF. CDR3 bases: TGTGGTGTAATGCGCGACGCAACTAATGAAAAACTGTTTTTT. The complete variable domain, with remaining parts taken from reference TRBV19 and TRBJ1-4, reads DGGITQSPKYLFRKEGQNVTLSCEQNLNHDAMYWYRQDPGQGLRLIYYSQIVNDFQKGDIAEGYSVSREKKESFPLTVTSAQKNPTAFYLCGVMRDATNEKLFFGSGTQLSVL.

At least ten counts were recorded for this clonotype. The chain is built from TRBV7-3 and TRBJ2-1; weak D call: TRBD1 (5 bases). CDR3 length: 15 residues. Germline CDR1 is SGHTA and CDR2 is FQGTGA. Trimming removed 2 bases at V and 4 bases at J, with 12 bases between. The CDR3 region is CASSLGQGIYNEQFF. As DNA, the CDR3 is TGTGCCAGCAGCTTAGGGCAGGGAATTTACAATGAGCAGTTCTTC. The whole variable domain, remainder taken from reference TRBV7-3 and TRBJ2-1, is GAGVSQTPSNKVTEKGKYVELRCDPISGHTALYWYRQSLGQGPEFLIYFQGTGAADDSGLPNDRFFAVRPEGSVSTLKIQRTERGDSAVYLCASSLGQGIYNEQFFGPGTRLTVL.

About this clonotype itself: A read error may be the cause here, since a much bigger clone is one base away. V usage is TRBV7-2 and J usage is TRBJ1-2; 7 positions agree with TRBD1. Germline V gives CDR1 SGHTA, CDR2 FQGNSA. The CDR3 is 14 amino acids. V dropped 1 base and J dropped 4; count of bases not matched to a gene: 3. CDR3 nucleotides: TGTGCCAGCAGCTTAGGACAGGGAGGCTATGGCTACACCTTC. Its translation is CASSLGQGGYGYTF. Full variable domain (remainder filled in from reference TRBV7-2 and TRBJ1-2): GAGVSQSPSNKVTEKGKDVELRCDPISGHTALYWYRQSLGQGLEFLIYFQGNSAPDKSGLPSDRFSAERTGGSVSTLTIQRTQQEDSAVYLCASSLGQGGYGYTFGSGTRLTVV.

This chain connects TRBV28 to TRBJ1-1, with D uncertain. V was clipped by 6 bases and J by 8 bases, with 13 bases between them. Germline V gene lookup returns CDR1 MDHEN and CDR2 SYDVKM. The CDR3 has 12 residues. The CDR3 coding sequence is TGTGCCAGCAGACCCCGGCACCTCGAAGCTTTCTTT. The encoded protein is CASRPRHLEAFF.

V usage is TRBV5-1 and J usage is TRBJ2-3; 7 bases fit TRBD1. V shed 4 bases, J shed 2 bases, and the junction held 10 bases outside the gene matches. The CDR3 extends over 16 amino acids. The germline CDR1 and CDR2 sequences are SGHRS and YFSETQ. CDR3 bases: TGCGCCAGCAGCCAAGCCGGGACAGACTACACAGATACGCAGTATTTT. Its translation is CASSQAGTDYTDTQYF.

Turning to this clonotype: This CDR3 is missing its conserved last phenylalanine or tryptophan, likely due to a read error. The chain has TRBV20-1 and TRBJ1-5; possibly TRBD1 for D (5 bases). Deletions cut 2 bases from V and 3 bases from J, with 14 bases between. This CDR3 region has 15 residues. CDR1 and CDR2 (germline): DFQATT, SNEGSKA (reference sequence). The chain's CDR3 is CSARTAGLLNQPQHL. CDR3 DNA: TGCAGTGCTAGAACCGCGGGACTTCTCAATCAGCCCCAGCATCTT.

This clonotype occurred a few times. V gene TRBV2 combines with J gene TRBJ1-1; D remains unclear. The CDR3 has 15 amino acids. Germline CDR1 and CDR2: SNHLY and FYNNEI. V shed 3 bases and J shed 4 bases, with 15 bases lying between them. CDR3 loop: CASSERQAMSTEAFF. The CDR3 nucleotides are TGTGCCAGCAGTGAGAGGCAAGCTATGAGCACTGAAGCTTTCTTT.

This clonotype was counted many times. The CDR3 reads CASSVFAGETQYF. In DNA, the CDR3 is TGTGCCAGCAGCGTATTCGCAGGGGAGACCCAGTACTTC. The chain has TRBV7-9 and TRBJ2-5, with a tentative D call TRBD1 (5 bases). This CDR3 is built from 13 residues. Germline V gene data show CDR1 as SEHNR and CDR2 as FQNEAQ (reference sequence). V was clipped by 5 bases and J by 5 bases, with 12 bases between them.

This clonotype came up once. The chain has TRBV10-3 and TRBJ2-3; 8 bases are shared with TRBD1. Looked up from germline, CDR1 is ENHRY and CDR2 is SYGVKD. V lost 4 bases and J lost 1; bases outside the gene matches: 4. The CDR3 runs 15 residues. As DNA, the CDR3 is TGTGCCATCAGTGTAGGCAGGGGGCGCACAGATACGCAGTATTTT. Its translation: CAISVGRGRTDTQYF.

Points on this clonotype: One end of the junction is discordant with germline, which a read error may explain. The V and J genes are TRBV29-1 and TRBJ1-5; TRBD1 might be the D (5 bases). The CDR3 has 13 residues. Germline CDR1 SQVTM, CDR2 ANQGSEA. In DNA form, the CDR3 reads TGCAGCGTTGGGGGCGAGGTCAATCAGCCCCAGCATTTC. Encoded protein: CSVGGEVNQPQHF.

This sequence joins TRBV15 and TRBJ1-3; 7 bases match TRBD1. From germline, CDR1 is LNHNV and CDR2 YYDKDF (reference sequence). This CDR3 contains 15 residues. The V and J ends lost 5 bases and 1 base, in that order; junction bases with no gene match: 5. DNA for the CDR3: TGTGCCACCAGCTGGAAGGACAGGTCTGGAAACACCATATATTTT. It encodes CATSWKDRSGNTIYF.

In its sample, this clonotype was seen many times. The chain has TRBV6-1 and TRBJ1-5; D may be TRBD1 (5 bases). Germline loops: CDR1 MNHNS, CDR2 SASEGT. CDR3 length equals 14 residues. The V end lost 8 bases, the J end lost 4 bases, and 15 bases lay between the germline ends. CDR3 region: CASGTQGMNQPQHF. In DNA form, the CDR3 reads TGTGCCAGCGGGACCCAGGGCATGAATCAGCCCCAGCATTTT.

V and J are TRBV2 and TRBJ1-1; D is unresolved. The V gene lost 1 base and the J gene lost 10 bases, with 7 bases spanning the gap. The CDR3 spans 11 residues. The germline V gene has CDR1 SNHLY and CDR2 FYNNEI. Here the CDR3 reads CASSEVIPAFF. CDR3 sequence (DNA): TGTGCCAGCAGTGAAGTCATTCCAGCTTTCTTT.

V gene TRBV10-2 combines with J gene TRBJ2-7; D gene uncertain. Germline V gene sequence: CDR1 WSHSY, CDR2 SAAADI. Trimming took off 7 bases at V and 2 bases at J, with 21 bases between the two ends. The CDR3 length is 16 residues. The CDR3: CASNASSNGFTYEQYF. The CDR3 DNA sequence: TGCGCCAGCAACGCCAGCAGCAACGGGTTCACCTACGAGCAGTACTTC.

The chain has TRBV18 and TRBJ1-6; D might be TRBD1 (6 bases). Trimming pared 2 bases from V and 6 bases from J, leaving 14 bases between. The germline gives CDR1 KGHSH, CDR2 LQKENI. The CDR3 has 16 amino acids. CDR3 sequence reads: CASSPRQGRSNSPLHF. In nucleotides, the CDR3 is TGTGCCAGCTCACCAAGGCAGGGGCGGAGTAATTCACCCCTCCACTTT.

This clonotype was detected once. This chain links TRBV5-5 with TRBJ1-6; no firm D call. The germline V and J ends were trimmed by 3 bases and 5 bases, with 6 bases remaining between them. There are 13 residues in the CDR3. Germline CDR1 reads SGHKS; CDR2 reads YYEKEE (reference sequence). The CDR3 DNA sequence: TGTGCCAGCAGCTCTCAGAATAATTCACCCCTCCACTTT. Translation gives CASSSQNNSPLHF.